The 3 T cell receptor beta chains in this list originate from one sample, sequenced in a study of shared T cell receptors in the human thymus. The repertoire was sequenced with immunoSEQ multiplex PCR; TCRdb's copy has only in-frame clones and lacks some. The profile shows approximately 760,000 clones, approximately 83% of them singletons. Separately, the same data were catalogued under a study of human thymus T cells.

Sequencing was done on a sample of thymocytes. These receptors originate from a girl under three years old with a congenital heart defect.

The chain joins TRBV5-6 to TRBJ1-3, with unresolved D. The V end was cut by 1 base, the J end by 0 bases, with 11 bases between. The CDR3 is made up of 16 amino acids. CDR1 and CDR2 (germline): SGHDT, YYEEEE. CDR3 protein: CASSLRDGLSGNTIYF. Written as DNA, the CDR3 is TGTGCCAGCAGCTTGCGAGACGGACTCTCTGGAAACACCATATATTTT.

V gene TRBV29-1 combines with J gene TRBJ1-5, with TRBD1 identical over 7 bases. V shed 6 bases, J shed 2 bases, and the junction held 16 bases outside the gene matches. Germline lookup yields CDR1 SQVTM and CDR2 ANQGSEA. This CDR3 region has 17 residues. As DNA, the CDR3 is TGCAGCGTAACTGACAGGGAAAACAATACGGGCAATCAGCCCCAGCATTTT. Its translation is CSVTDRENNTGNQPQHF.

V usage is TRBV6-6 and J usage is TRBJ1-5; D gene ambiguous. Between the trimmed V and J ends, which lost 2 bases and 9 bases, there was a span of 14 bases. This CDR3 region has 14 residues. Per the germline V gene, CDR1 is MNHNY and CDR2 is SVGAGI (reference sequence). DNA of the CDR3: TGTGCCAGCAGTTACGAAACGGCTTCGGGGCCCCAGCATTTT. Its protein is CASSYETASGPQHF.